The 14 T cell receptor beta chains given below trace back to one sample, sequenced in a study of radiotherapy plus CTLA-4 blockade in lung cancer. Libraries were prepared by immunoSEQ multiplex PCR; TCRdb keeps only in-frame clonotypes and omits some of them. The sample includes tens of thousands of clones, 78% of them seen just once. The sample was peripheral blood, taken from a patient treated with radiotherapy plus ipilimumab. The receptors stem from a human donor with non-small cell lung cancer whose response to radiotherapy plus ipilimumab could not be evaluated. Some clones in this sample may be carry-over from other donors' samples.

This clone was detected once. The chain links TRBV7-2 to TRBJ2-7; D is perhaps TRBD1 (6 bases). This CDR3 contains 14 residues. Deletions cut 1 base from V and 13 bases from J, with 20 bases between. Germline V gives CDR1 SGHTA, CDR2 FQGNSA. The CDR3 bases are TGTGCCAGCAGCTTAGTAGGATTTGGGGGCCGGAATTACTTC. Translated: CASSLVGFGGRNYF.

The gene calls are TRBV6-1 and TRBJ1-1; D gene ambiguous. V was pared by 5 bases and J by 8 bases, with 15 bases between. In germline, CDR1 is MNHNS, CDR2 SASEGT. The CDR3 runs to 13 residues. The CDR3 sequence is CASSLLPPLEAFF. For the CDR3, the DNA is TGTGCCAGCAGTCTACTCCCACCTTTAGAAGCTTTCTTT.

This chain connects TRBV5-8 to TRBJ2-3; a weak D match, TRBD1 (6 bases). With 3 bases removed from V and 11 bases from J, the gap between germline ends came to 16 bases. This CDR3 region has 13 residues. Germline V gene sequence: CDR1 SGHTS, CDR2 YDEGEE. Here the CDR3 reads CASSSRQERGQYF. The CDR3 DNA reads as TGTGCCAGCAGCTCTCGACAGGAAAGGGGGCAGTATTTT.

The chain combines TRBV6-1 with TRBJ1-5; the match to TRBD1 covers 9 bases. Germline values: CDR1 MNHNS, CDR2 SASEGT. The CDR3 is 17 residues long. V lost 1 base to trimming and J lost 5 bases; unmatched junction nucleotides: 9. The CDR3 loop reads CASSEVRGQGYDQPQHF. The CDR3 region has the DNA TGTGCCAGCAGTGAAGTGAGGGGACAGGGATATGATCAGCCCCAGCATTTT.

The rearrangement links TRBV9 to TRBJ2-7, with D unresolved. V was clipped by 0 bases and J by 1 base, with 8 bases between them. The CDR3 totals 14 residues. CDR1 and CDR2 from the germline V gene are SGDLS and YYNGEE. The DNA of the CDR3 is TGTGCCAGCAGCGTAGGTCTCAGTTCCTACGAGCAGTACTTC. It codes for CASSVGLSSYEQYF.

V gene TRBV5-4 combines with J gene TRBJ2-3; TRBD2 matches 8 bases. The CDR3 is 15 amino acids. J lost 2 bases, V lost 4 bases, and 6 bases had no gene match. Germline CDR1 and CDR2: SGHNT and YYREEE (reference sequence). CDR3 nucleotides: TGTGCCAGCAGCCAAGAAGCGGGGGTCACAGATACGCAGTATTTT. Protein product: CASSQEAGVTDTQYF.

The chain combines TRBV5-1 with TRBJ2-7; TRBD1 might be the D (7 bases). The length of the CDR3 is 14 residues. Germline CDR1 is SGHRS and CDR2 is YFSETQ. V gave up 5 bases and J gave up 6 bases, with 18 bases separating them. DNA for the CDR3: TGCGCCAGCAGTCCCTTGCCAGGGGGGACCGAGCAGTACTTC. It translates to CASSPLPGGTEQYF. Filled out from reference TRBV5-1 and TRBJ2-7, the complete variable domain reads KAGVTQTPRYLIKTRGQQVTLSCSPISGHRSVSWYQQTPGQGLQFLFEYFSETQRNKGNFPGRFSGRQFSNSRSEMNVSTLELGDSALYLCASSPLPGGTEQYFGPGTRLTVT.

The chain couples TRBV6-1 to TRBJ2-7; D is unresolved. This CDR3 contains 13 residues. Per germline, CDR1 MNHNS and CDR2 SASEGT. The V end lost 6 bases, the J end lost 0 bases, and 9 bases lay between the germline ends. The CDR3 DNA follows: TGTGCCAGCAGCTCAGACAACTCCTACGAGCAGTACTTC. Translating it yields CASSSDNSYEQYF.

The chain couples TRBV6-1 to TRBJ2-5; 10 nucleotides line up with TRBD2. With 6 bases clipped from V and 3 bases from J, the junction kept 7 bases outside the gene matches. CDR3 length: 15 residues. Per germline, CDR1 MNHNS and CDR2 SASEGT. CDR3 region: CASRQAGGLKETQYF. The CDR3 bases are TGTGCCAGCAGACAAGCGGGGGGGCTTAAAGAGACCCAGTACTTC.

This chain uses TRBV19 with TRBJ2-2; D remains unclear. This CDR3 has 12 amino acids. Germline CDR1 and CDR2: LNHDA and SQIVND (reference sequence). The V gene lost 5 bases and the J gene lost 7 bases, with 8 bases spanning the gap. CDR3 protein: CASSVSDGELFF. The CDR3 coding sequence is TGTGCCAGTAGTGTGTCAGACGGGGAGCTGTTTTTT.

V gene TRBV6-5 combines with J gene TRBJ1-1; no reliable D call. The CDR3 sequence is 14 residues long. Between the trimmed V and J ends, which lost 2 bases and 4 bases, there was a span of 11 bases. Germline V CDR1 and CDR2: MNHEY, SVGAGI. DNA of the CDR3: TGTGCCAGCAGTTACATTGAGGGCCGCACTGAAGCTTTCTTT. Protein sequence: CASSYIEGRTEAFF.

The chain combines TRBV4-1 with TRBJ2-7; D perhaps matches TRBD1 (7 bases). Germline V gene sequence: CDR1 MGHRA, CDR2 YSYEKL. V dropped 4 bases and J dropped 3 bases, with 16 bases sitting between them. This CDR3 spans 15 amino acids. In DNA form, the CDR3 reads TGCGCCAGCAGCCCCCTCTACCAGGGGGGCTACGAGCAGTACTTC. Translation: CASSPLYQGGYEQYF.

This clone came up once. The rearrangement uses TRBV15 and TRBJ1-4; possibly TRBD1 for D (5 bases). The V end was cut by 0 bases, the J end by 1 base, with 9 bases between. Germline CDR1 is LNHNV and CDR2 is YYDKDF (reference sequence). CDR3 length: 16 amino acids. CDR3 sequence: CATSRDRQGTNEKLFF. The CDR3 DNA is TGTGCCACCAGCAGAGATCGGCAGGGAACTAATGAAAAACTGTTTTTT.

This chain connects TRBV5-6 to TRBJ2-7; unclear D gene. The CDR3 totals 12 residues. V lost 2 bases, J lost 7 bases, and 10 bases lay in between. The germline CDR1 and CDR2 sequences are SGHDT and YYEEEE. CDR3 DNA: TGTGCCAGCAGCTTTAGTGTGGTTGAGCAGTACTTC. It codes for CASSFSVVEQYF.